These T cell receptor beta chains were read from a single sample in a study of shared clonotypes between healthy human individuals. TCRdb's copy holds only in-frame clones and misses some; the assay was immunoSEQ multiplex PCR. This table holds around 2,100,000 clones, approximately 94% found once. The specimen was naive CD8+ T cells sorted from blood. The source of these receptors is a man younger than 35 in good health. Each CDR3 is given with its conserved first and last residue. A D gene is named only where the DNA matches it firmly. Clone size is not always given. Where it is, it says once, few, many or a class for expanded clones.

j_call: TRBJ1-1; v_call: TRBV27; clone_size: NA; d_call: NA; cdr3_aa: CASRFGGALDTEAFF; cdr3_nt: TGTGCCAGCCGGTTCGGGGGAGCTCTGGACACTGAAGCTTTCTTT
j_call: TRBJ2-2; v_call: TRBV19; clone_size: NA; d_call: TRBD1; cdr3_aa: CASSWGQGTGELFF; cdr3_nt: TGTGCCAGTAGTTGGGGACAGGGAACCGGGGAGCTGTTTTTT
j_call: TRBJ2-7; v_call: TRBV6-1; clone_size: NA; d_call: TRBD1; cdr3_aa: CASSFRDRLYEQYF; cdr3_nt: TGTGCCAGCAGTTTCCGGGACAGGCTATACGAGCAGTACTTC
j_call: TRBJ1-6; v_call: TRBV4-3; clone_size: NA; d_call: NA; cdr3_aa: CASSLDRRNSPLHF; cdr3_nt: TGCGCCAGCAGCCTAGACCGGAGAAATTCACCCCTCCACTTT
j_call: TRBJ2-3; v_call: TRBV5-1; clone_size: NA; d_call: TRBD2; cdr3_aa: CASSLSLAASTDTQYF; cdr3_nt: TGCGCCAGCAGCTTGTCACTAGCGGCTAGCACAGATACGCAGTATTTT
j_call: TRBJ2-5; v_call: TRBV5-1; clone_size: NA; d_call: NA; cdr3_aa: CASAQVLQETQYF; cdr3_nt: TGCGCCAGCGCACAGGTCCTCCAAGAGACCCAGTACTTC
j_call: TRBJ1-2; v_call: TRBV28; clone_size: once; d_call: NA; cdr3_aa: CASSGRTGIYGYTF; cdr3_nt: TGTGCCAGCAGTGGTAGAACAGGGATCTATGGCTACACCTTC
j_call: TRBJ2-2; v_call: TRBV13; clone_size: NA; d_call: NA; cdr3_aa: CASSLELANTGELFF; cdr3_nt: TGTGCCAGCAGCTTAGAGCTCGCGAACACCGGGGAGCTGTTTTTT
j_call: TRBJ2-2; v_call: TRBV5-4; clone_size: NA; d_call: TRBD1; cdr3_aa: CASSAGDRGPATSAGELFF; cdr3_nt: TGTGCCAGCAGCGCCGGGGACAGGGGGCCAGCGACTAGTGCCGGGGAGCTGTTTTTT
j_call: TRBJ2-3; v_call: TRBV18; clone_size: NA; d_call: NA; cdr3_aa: CASSRGTTDTQYF; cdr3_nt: TGTGCCAGCTCACGAGGTACCACAGATACGCAGTATTTT
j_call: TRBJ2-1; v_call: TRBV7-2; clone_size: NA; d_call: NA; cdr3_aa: CASSLLYYNEQFF; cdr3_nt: TGTGCCAGCAGCTTGCTGTACTACAATGAGCAGTTCTTC
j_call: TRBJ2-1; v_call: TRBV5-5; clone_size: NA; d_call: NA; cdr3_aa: CASILDLRDLYNEQFF; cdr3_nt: TGTGCCAGCATACTCGACTTAAGGGACCTCTACAATGAGCAGTTCTTC
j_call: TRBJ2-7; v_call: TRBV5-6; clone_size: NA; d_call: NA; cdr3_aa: CASSLYGLSYEQYF; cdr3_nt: TGTGCCAGCAGCTTGTACGGTCTCTCCTACGAGCAGTACTTC
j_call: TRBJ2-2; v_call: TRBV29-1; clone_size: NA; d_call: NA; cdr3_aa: CSAGGPGTVNTGELFF; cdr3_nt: TGCAGCGCCGGAGGGCCCGGGACAGTAAACACCGGGGAGCTGTTTTTT
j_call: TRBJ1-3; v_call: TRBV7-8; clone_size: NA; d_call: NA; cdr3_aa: CASSFGPEITIYF; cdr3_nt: TGTGCCAGCAGCTTCGGACCGGAGATCACCATATATTTT
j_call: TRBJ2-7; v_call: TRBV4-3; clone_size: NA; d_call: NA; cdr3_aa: CASSQGVANYEQYF; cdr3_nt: TGCGCCAGCAGCCAAGGTGTAGCTAATTACGAGCAGTACTTC
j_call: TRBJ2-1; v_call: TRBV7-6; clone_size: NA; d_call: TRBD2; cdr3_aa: CASSQGLAGANEQFF; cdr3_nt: TGTGCCAGCAGCCAGGGACTAGCGGGGGCTAATGAGCAGTTCTTC
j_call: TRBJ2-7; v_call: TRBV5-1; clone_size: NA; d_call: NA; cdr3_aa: CASSPLKTFLTSYEQYF; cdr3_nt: TGCGCCAGCAGCCCCCTAAAAACCTTTCTTACCTCCTACGAGCAGTACTTC
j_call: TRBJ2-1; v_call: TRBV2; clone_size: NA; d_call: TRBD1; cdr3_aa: CASSEPPGTGPYNEQFF; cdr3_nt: TGTGCCAGCAGTGAACCCCCAGGGACAGGGCCTTACAATGAGCAGTTCTTC
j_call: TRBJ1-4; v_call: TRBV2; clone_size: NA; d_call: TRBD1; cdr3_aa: CASTSRGPDRPYEKLFF; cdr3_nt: TGTGCCAGCACCTCAAGAGGGCCGGACAGGCCTTACGAAAAACTGTTTTTT
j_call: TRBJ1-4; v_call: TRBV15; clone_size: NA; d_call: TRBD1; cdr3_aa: CATSGTGATNEKLFF; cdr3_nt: TGTGCCACCAGCGGGACAGGCGCAACTAATGAAAAACTGTTTTTT
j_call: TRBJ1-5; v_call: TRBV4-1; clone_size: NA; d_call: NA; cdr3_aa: CASSEGHSSNQPQHF; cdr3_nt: TGCGCCAGCAGCGAGGGCCATTCGAGCAATCAGCCCCAGCATTTT
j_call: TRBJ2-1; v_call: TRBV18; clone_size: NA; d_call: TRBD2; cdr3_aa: CASSPSPGTSDHNEQFF; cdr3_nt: TGTGCCAGCTCACCATCCCCCGGGACTAGCGATCACAATGAGCAGTTCTTC
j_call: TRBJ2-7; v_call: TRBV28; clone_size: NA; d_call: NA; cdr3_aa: CASSLRGIKSYEQYF; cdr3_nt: TGTGCCAGCAGTTTAAGGGGAATTAAGAGCTACGAGCAGTACTTC
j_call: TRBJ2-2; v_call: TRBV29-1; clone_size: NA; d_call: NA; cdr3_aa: CSAQPDRVNTGELFF; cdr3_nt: TGCAGCGCCCAACCGGACAGAGTAAACACCGGGGAGCTGTTTTTT
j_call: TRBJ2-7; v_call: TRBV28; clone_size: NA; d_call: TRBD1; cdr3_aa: CASSQTGRYEQYF; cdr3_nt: TGTGCCAGCAGTCAGACAGGGCGCTACGAGCAGTACTTC
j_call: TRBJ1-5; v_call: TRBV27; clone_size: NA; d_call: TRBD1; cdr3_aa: CASSPPGQGNQPQHF; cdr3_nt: TGTGCCAGCAGCCCCCCGGGACAGGGCAATCAGCCCCAGCATTTT
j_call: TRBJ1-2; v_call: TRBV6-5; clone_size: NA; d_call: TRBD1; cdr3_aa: CATENWTGGEGYTF; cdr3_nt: TGTGCCACCGAAAACTGGACAGGGGGAGAGGGCTACACCTTC
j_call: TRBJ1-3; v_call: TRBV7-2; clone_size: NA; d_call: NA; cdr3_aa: CASSLVGTGNTIYF; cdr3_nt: TGTGCCAGCAGCTTAGTAGGGACTGGAAACACCATATATTTT
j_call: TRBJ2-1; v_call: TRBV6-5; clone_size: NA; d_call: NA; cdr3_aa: CASTYIGPYNEQFF; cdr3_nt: TGTGCCAGCACCTACATCGGACCCTACAATGAGCAGTTCTTC
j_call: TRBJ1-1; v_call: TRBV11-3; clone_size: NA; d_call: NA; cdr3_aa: CASSLTVGYEAFF; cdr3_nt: TGTGCCAGCAGCTTAACGGTGGGGTATGAAGCTTTCTTT
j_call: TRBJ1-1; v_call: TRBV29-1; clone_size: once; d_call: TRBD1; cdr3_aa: CSAGQGTEAFF; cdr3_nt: TGCAGCGCGGGACAGGGGACCGAAGCTTTCTTT
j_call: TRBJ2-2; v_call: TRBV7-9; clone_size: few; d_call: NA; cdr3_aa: CASSSITGELFF; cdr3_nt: TGTGCCAGCAGCTCGATCACCGGGGAGCTGTTTTTT
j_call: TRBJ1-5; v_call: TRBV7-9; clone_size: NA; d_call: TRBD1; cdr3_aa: CASSMTGGYSNQPQHF; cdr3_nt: TGTGCCAGCAGCATGACAGGGGGCTATAGCAATCAGCCCCAGCATTTT
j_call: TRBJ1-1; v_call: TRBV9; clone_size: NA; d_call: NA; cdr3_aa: CASTPGGFGGNEAFF; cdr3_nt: TGTGCCAGCACCCCCGGGGGCTTTGGTGGAAATGAAGCTTTCTTT
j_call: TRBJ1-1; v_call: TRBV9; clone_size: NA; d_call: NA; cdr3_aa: CASSVESQLNTEAFF; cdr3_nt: TGTGCCAGCAGCGTCGAGAGTCAGTTGAACACTGAAGCTTTCTTT
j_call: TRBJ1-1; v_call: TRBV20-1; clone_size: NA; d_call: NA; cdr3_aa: CSALLNTEAFF; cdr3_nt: TGCAGTGCTCTGTTAAACACTGAAGCTTTCTTT
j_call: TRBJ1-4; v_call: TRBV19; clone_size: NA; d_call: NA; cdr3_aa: CASTAASREGTNEKLFF; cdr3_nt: TGTGCCAGTACCGCGGCCAGCCGGGAGGGCACTAATGAAAAACTGTTTTTT
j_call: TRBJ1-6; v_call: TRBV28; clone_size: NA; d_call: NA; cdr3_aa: CASRLSQGMGNSPLHF; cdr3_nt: TGTGCCAGCAGGCTCTCTCAGGGTATGGGTAATTCACCCCTCCACTTT
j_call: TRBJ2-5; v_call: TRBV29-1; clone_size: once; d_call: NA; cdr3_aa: CSVVSQGGETQYF; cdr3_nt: TGCAGCGTTGTGAGTCAGGGTGGAGAGACCCAGTACTTC
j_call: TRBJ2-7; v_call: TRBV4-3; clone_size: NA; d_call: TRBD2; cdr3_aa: CASSQDLGRTSGPYEQYF; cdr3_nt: TGCGCCAGCAGCCAAGATCTCGGAAGGACTAGCGGCCCCTACGAGCAGTACTTC